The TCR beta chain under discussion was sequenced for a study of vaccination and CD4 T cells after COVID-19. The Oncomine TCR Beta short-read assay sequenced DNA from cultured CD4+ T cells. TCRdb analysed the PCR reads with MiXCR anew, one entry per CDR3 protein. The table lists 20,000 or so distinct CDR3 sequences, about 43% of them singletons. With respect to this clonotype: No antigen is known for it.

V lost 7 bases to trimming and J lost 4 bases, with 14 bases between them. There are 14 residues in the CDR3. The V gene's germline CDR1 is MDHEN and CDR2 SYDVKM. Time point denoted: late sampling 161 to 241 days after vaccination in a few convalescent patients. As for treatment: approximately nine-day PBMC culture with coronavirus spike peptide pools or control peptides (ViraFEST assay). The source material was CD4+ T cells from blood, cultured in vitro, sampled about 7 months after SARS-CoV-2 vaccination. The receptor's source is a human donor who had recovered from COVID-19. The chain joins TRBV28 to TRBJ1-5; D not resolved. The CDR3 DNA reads TGTGCCAGCACCATACTGGGGAGGAATCAGCCCCAGCATTTT. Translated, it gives CASTILGRNQPQHF.